The 32 T cell receptor beta chains presented below share a single source sample, sequenced in a study of neurological immune-mediated disorders. Using its own MiXCR run on the 5' RACE reads, TCRdb lists one record per CDR3 protein. The sample contains 80,000 or so distinct CDR3 sequences, about 9.4% of which appear only once. Input material: PBMCs. All receptors derive from a man in his fifties or sixties in good health.

In regard to this clonotype: At one end the junction does not follow the germline gene, possibly because of a read error. This chain joins TRBV14 and TRBJ2-5, with TRBD2 as a possible D gene (6 bases). There are 13 residues in the CDR3. Germline-derived CDR1 and CDR2 are SGHDN and FVKESK. The DNA for the CDR3 is TGTGCCAGCAGCCTGGCGGGGCAAGAGACCCAGCACTTC. It yields the protein CASSLAGQETQHF.

This clonotype was seen ten or more times. The CDR3 here is CASSRFSGTNPNNEQFF. In nucleotides, the CDR3 is TGCGCCAGCAGCCGGTTCTCCGGGACAAACCCAAACAATGAGCAGTTCTTC. The genes are TRBV5-1 and TRBJ2-1, with D possibly TRBD1 on 6 matching bases. This CDR3 comprises 17 residues. V lost 4 bases and J lost 5, with 22 bases in between. The V gene's germline CDR1 is SGHRS and CDR2 YFSETQ.

This clonotype came up many times. V is TRBV5-5 and J is TRBJ2-5; D is possibly TRBD1 or TRBD2 (6 bases each). The CDR3 is 13 amino acids. Germline CDR1 is SGHKS and CDR2 is YYEKEE (reference sequence). Deletions cut 4 bases from V and 7 bases from J, with 14 bases between. The CDR3: CASSAEGGWTQYF. In DNA form, the CDR3 reads TGTGCCAGCAGCGCGGAGGGGGGTTGGACCCAGTACTTC.

This clonotype showed up just a few times. The chain uses TRBV25-1 and TRBJ1-1, with D perhaps TRBD1 (6 bases). From germline, CDR1 is MGHDK and CDR2 SYGVNS. V was pared by 11 bases and J by 2 bases, with 15 bases between. CDR3 length: 13 amino acids. The CDR3: CAAAAGANTEAFF. The CDR3 DNA sequence: TGTGCCGCGGCAGCAGGGGCTAACACTGAAGCTTTCTTT.

This clonotype has ten or more counts. The rearrangement links TRBV12-3 or TRBV12-4 to TRBJ1-1; no definite D call. CDR3 length: 14 amino acids. V dropped 7 bases and J dropped 2 bases, with 14 bases sitting between them. The CDR3 DNA reads as TGTGCCAGCACCGCAGGCCTCCCAAACACTGAAGCTTTCTTT. It is translated as CASTAGLPNTEAFF.

This clonotype has more than one count but fewer than ten. This could be a read error, since a much larger clone is one nucleotide away. This chain connects TRBV7-2 to TRBJ2-3; the D is unclear. Trimming removed 1 base at V and 1 base at J, with 9 bases between. Germline loops: CDR1 SGHTA, CDR2 FQGNSA. There are 15 residues in the CDR3. The CDR3 protein is CASSLVVTGTDTQYF. The DNA for the CDR3 is TGTGCCAGCAGCTTAGTGGTTACGGGCACAGATACGCAGTATTTT.

In the case of this clonotype: Sequence at one end of the junction differs from germline and may be a read error. The rearrangement links TRBV5-1 to TRBJ2-7, with TRBD2 matching 12 bases. Germline V gene data show CDR1 as SGHRS and CDR2 as YFSETQ. The CDR3 covers 16 residues. The CDR3 bases are TGCGCCAGCAGCTTGATGACTAGCGGGAGAGGCTACGAGAAGTACTTC. Its protein product is CASSLMTSGRGYEKYF.

This clonotype came up a few times. V is TRBV7-3 and J is TRBJ2-1; 10 nucleotides align to TRBD2. V was clipped by 5 bases and J by 10 bases; unmatched bases: 11. This CDR3 contains 15 residues. Germline V CDR1 and CDR2: SGHTA, FQGTGA. Written as DNA, the CDR3 is TGTGCCAGCAGCAGCCGGACTAGCGGATGGGGGGAGCAGTTCTTC. It specifies CASSSRTSGWGEQFF. The full variable domain, its missing parts supplied by reference TRBV7-3 and TRBJ2-1, is GAGVSQTPSNKVTEKGKYVELRCDPISGHTALYWYRQSLGQGPEFLIYFQGTGAADDSGLPNDRFFAVRPEGSVSTLKIQRTERGDSAVYLCASSSRTSGWGEQFFGPGTRLTVL.

This clonotype was counted at least ten times. J is TRBJ1-1 and V is TRBV20-1, with D tentatively TRBD1 (6 bases). V lost 2 bases and J 1 base, leaving 11 bases between the germline ends. Germline CDR1 reads DFQATT; CDR2 reads SNEGSKA (reference sequence). This CDR3 contains 14 residues. The CDR3 reads CSARTDSENTEAFF. The CDR3 DNA follows: TGCAGTGCTAGAACGGACAGTGAGAACACTGAAGCTTTCTTT.

This clonotype was recorded at least ten times. V usage is TRBV4-2 and J usage is TRBJ2-2, with 9 bases lining up with TRBD2. Germline V gene lookup returns CDR1 LGHNA and CDR2 YNFKEQ. The V gene end was trimmed by 0 bases and the J gene end by 4 bases; junction bases not matched to a gene: 6. This CDR3 is 17 amino acids long. In DNA, the CDR3 is TGTGCCAGCAGCCAAGAGAAGCTAGCGGGAAGCACCGGGGAGCTGTTTTTT. This translates into CASSQEKLAGSTGELFF.

For this clonotype: A much bigger clone sits one base away, suggesting this may be a read error. The V call is TRBV5-1, the J call TRBJ2-3, with TRBD2 matching over 12 bases. The germline gives CDR1 SGHRS, CDR2 YFSETQ. CDR3 size: 16 residues. The CDR3 is CASSTGLAGITYTQYF. The CDR3 DNA is TGCGCCAGCAGCACCGGACTAGCGGGGATCACATATACGCAGTATTTT.

For this clonotype: At one boundary the junction diverges from the germline segment, which might be a read error. The rearrangement joins TRBV5-1 to TRBJ2-7; D unresolved. The CDR3 totals 11 residues. Germline-derived CDR1 and CDR2 are SGHRS and YFSETQ. CDR3 sequence (DNA): TGCTCCAGCAGCTTAACGGACGAACAGTACTTC. This gives the protein CSSSLTDEQYF.

Only a few counts were recorded for this clonotype. J is TRBJ1-3 and V is TRBV10-3; maybe TRBD1 (5 bases). This CDR3 region has 17 residues. CDR1 and CDR2 (germline): ENHRY, SYGVKD. V lost 6 bases and J lost 0, with 18 bases in between. CDR3 amino acids: CAISRSGTPRSGNTIYF. Here the CDR3 DNA reads TGTGCCATCAGCCGTTCCGGGACTCCCCGCTCTGGAAACACCATATATTTT.

The rearrangement joins TRBV5-1 to TRBJ2-5; possible D gene TRBD2, 6 bases. The CDR3 extends over 14 amino acids. The V end was cut by 2 bases, the J end by 0 bases, with 8 bases between. CDR1 is SGHRS, CDR2 YFSETQ, per germline. CDR3 sequence reads: CASSFGGYQETQYF. In DNA form, the CDR3 reads TGCGCCAGCAGCTTCGGGGGTTACCAAGAGACCCAGTACTTC.

This clonotype has at least ten counts. J is TRBJ1-5 and V is TRBV6-1; no reliable D call. The ends were cut back, 3 bases at V and 5 bases at J, with 2 bases in the middle. Germline V gene data show CDR1 as MNHNS and CDR2 as SASEGT. This CDR3 has 11 amino acids. The CDR3: CASSDYQPQHF. Written as DNA, the CDR3 is TGTGCCAGCAGTGACTATCAGCCCCAGCATTTT.

At least ten counts were recorded for this clonotype. The rearrangement uses TRBV7-2 and TRBJ2-3; no firm D call. The CDR3 covers 12 residues. The germline CDR1 and CDR2 sequences are SGHTA and FQGNSA. V was trimmed by 1 base and J by 8 bases, leaving 7 bases between them. CDR3: CASSLDLGTQYF. The CDR3 DNA reads as TGTGCCAGCAGCTTAGATTTGGGTACGCAGTATTTT.

This clonotype has ten or more counts. The chain is built from TRBV3-1 and TRBJ2-7; tentative D call: TRBD1 (6 bases). The V gene lost 0 bases and the J gene lost 0 bases, with 12 bases spanning the gap. Germline V gives CDR1 LGHDT, CDR2 YNNKEL (reference sequence). This CDR3 has 16 residues. The CDR3 DNA is TGTGCCAGCAGCCAAGATGCCAGGGGCTCCTCCTACGAGCAGTACTTC. It encodes CASSQDARGSSYEQYF.

This clonotype was found many times. The chain employs TRBV4-3 and TRBJ1-1; D remains ambiguous. The CDR3 loop spans 17 amino acids. Looked up from germline, CDR1 is LGHNA and CDR2 is YSLEER. The V end was cut by 0 bases, the J end by 1 base, with 15 bases between. DNA for the CDR3: TGCGCCAGCAGCCAAGATCGGGCCGGGCTCAGGAACACTGAAGCTTTCTTT. Its translation: CASSQDRAGLRNTEAFF.

The sample holds many counts of this clonotype. The rearrangement links TRBV21-1 to TRBJ1-1. TRBV21-1 is annotated as a pseudogene. CDR3 size: 14 residues. The CDR3 spells CASSGAGKNTEAFF. CDR3 in DNA: TGTGCCAGCAGTGGAGCGGGAAAGAACACTGAAGCTTTCTTT.

This clonotype was recorded many times. The chain carries TRBV5-1 and TRBJ2-4; maybe TRBD2 (6 bases). V lost 3 bases and J 3 bases, leaving 28 bases between the germline ends. CDR3 length: 20 residues. The germline CDR1 and CDR2 sequences are SGHRS and YFSETQ. For the CDR3, the DNA is TGCGCCAGCAGCTCGTATCCGGACCGGAGGGGTTTTTATGACAAAAACATTCAGTACTTC. Protein product: CASSSYPDRRGFYDKNIQYF.

This clonotype has at least ten counts. The gene calls are TRBV5-1 and TRBJ2-7; TRBD1 aligns across 12 bases. The CDR3 has 15 amino acids. Trimming took 3 bases from V and 5 from J; bases not matched to a gene: 6. Germline CDR1 and CDR2: SGHRS and YFSETQ. CDR3 amino acids: CASSSTGTGGNEQYF. The CDR3 nucleotides read TGCGCCAGCAGCTCGACCGGGACAGGGGGCAACGAGCAGTACTTC.

Many counts were recorded for this clonotype. J is TRBJ1-2 and V is TRBV4-1; D remains ambiguous. V gave up 3 bases and J gave up 4 bases, with 12 bases separating them. The CDR3 is 14 residues long. The germline gives CDR1 MGHRA, CDR2 YSYEKL. CDR3: CASSQTPMGYGYTF. The CDR3 DNA is TGCGCCAGCAGCCAGACCCCGATGGGCTATGGCTACACCTTC.

In its sample, this clonotype was seen many times. The CDR3 nucleotides read TGTGCCAGCAGACAGCGGCCTGGGGCAGATACGCAGTATTTT. Translation gives CASRQRPGADTQYF. The V and J genes are TRBV27 and TRBJ2-3; tentative D call: TRBD2 (5 bases). CDR1 and CDR2 from the germline V gene are MNHEY and SMNVEV (reference sequence). This CDR3 contains 14 residues. The V gene lost 6 bases and the J gene lost 4 bases, with 14 bases spanning the gap.

Many counts were recorded for this clonotype. The chain has TRBV5-1 and TRBJ1-3; D is possibly TRBD1 (6 bases). Trimming shortened V by 1 base and J by 2 bases, and 13 bases separated the two germline ends. This CDR3 has 16 amino acids. CDR1 SGHRS and CDR2 YFSETQ come from the germline V gene. In DNA, the CDR3 is TGCGCCAGCAGCTTGAACCCCCAGGGGCCTGGAAACACCATATATTTT. Translated: CASSLNPQGPGNTIYF.

This clonotype showed up many times. The CDR3 nucleotides are TGCAGTGCTAGTGGGCCAGGGGCTGCTAGTGGTTATCAGCCCCAGCATTTT. This encodes CSASGPGAASGYQPQHF. V usage is TRBV20-1 and J usage is TRBJ1-5; a weak D match, TRBD1 (6 bases). The CDR3 runs to 17 residues. In germline, CDR1 is DFQATT, CDR2 SNEGSKA (reference sequence). Trimming took off 3 bases at V and 5 bases at J, with 23 bases between the two ends.

This clonotype was observed many times. J is TRBJ2-1 and V is TRBV5-1; 7 bases are shared with TRBD1. J was trimmed by 7 bases and V by 5 bases; bases with no gene match: 9. In germline, CDR1 is SGHRS, CDR2 YFSETQ. The CDR3 contains 14 residues. CDR3 residues: CASRIGGAENEQFF. The CDR3 DNA reads TGCGCCAGCAGGATAGGGGGCGCGGAGAATGAGCAGTTCTTC.

This clonotype was seen ten or more times. The chain joins TRBV29-1 to TRBJ1-2; unclear D gene. The length of the CDR3 is 13 residues. The ends were cut back, 1 base at V and 6 bases at J, with 12 bases in the middle. Germline V gene sequence: CDR1 SQVTM, CDR2 ANQGSEA. This chain's CDR3 is CSVEGSGGNGYTF. CDR3 DNA: TGCAGCGTTGAAGGAAGTGGAGGGAATGGCTACACCTTC.

This clonotype was recorded at least ten times. The chain links TRBV7-2 to TRBJ2-5; TRBD1 matches 10 bases. With V trimmed by 3 bases and J by 4 bases, 5 bases remained unmatched. CDR1 SGHTA and CDR2 FQGNSA come from the germline V gene. The CDR3 sequence is 15 residues long. CDR3 residues: CASSFDRTGGETQYF. As DNA, the CDR3 is TGTGCCAGCAGCTTCGACCGGACAGGGGGAGAGACCCAGTACTTC.

Turning to this clonotype: A much larger clone differs by one base, so this may be a read error. The CDR3 loop is CDTGVSAGETQYF. The CDR3 bases are TGTGACACAGGGGTGTCAGCGGGAGAGACCCAGTACTTC. The rearrangement uses TRBV12-3 or TRBV12-4 and TRBJ2-5; D may be TRBD1 (7 bases). CDR3 size: 13 residues.

V is TRBV20-1 and J is TRBJ2-3; 8 bases agree with TRBD1. The J call may not be correct, given that the DNA end is closer to TRBJ1-5. Germline V lookup: CDR1 DFQATT, CDR2 SNEGSKA (reference sequence). The CDR3 covers 13 residues. CDR3 sequence reads: CSAPSGGTDTQHF. CDR3 bases: TGCAGCGCTCCTTCAGGGGGCACAGATACGCAGCATTTT.

This clonotype has ten or more counts. The V call is TRBV20-1, the J call TRBJ2-1; 9 positions match TRBD2. J was trimmed by 0 bases and V by 1 base; bases with no gene match: 7. The germline gives CDR1 DFQATT, CDR2 SNEGSKA (reference sequence). The CDR3 is made up of 17 amino acids. The CDR3 DNA follows: TGCAGTGCTAGAGGTAGCGGGAGTTCCTCCTCCTACAATGAGCAGTTCTTC. It specifies CSARGSGSSSSYNEQFF.

This clonotype was observed many times. The chain links TRBV15 to TRBJ2-7, with a tentative D call TRBD2 (7 bases). The CDR3 has 13 residues. V gave up 3 bases and J gave up 6 bases, with 12 bases separating them. Germline CDR1 and CDR2: LNHNV and YYDKDF (reference sequence). Here the CDR3 DNA reads TGTGCCACCAGCAGGTGGGGGGGCCGCGAGCAGTACTTC. Its translation: CATSRWGGREQYF.